This entry concerns a single T cell receptor (beta chain). The antigen is undetermined. The data belong to a study of cytomegalovirus exposure and HLA in healthy donors. Notes on the study in general: According to a later analysis, donors in an Asian-associated ancestry cluster reportedly had fewer N-insertions than the approximately 620-donor mean. An analysis that came later showed most CMV-associated TCR beta chains appearing HLA-restricted.

Primers included in the PCR were 60 Vbeta and 13 Jbeta primers. The data were produced by immunoSEQ multiplex PCR, yet TCRdb's version contains in-frame clones alone and is incomplete. The sample comprises tens of thousands of clones, more than 80% of which are singletons, and around 2.3% rests with the top ten. Each of the donors was a healthy bone marrow donor. This CDR3 is built from 18 residues. Germline V gene sequence: CDR1 SGHTA, CDR2 FQGNSA. J lost 4 bases, V lost 4 bases, and 7 bases had no gene match. The V call is TRBV7-2, the J call TRBJ2-2; TRBD2 agrees at 15 bases. This receptor was identified in a man aged 18 to 29 in good health and CMV-seronegative. Sequencing was carried out using PBMCs. The CDR3 region has the DNA TGTGCCAGCAGCTCACCGGGACTAGCGGGAGGAAGCACCGGGGAGCTGTTTTTT. Its protein is CASSSPGLAGGSTGELFF.